The 26 T cell receptor beta chains listed next were all sequenced from one sample in a study of T-cell reconstitution after alpha-beta-depleted transplantation in children. Researchers prepared the TCRbeta library using unique molecular identifiers, the study reports. TCRdb re-derived calls from the PCR reads in MiXCR, one entry per CDR3 protein. This table holds 400,000 to 550,000 distinct CDR3 sequences, more than 9% found once. The sequencing used PBMCs, collected before TCRalphabeta/CD19-depleted stem cell transplant. These receptors were collected from a child aged 2 to 10 with inherited bone marrow failure, due to receive a stem cell transplant.

This clonotype has only a few counts. The chain joins TRBV27 to TRBJ2-2, with 14 positions matching TRBD2. The CDR3 runs 18 residues. CDR1 is MNHEY and CDR2 is SMNVEV in the germline V gene (reference sequence). Trimming at V came to 7 bases and at J to 4 bases, leaving 11 bases not matched to a gene. The CDR3 loop reads CASIGGLAGVGGTGELFF. Here the CDR3 DNA reads TGTGCCAGCATCGGGGGACTAGCGGGAGTTGGAGGCACCGGGGAGCTGTTTTTT.

This clonotype has more than one count but fewer than ten. This chain uses TRBV29-1 with TRBJ1-2; D ambiguous. This CDR3 has 14 amino acids. V shed 4 bases and J shed 2 bases, with 14 bases lying between them. Per germline, CDR1 SQVTM and CDR2 ANQGSEA. CDR3 region: CSVVPGEANYGYTF. For the CDR3, the DNA is TGCAGCGTTGTACCCGGGGAGGCCAACTATGGCTACACCTTC.

This clonotype was recorded at least ten times. The chain joins TRBV20-1 to TRBJ1-1; perhaps TRBD1 as D (5 bases). Germline CDR1 reads DFQATT; CDR2 reads SNEGSKA (reference sequence). The CDR3 sequence is 14 residues long. The ends were cut back, 5 bases at V and 0 bases at J, with 13 bases in the middle. The DNA for the CDR3 is TGCAGTGCTCCTAAAGGGACCCTGAACACTGAAGCTTTCTTT. Protein: CSAPKGTLNTEAFF.

Points on this clonotype: One base away lies a much larger clone, so this may be a sequencing read error. This chain uses TRBV12-3 or TRBV12-4 with TRBJ1-6; no clear D gene. This CDR3 is 14 amino acids long. CDR3 sequence reads: CASSSGPDNTPLHF. The CDR3 DNA reads as TGTGCCAGCAGTTCTGGGCCGGATAATACACCCCTCCACTTT.

This clonotype was picked up many times. This chain connects TRBV29-1 to TRBJ2-3, with D perhaps TRBD2 (6 bases). Germline V gene data show CDR1 as SQVTM and CDR2 as ANQGSEA. V shed 4 bases and J shed 3 bases, with 14 bases lying between them. This CDR3 region has 14 residues. DNA for the CDR3: TGCAGCGTTGTCCCGGGACTGGAAACAGATACGCAGTATTTT. Amino acid sequence: CSVVPGLETDTQYF.

This clonotype has a handful of counts. J is TRBJ2-1 and V is TRBV7-2; D unresolved. Trimming left V 1 base short and J 4 bases short, with 8 bases between. This CDR3 contains 14 residues. Per germline, CDR1 SGHTA and CDR2 FQGNSA. The CDR3 DNA follows: TGTGCCAGCAGCTTAGACTTTCGGTACAATGAGCAGTTCTTC. It codes for CASSLDFRYNEQFF.

This clonotype was recorded a few times. The chain is built from TRBV20-1 and TRBJ2-5; a weak D match, TRBD2 (5 bases). Between the trimmed V and J ends, which lost 1 base and 2 bases, there was a span of 11 bases. Looked up from germline, CDR1 is DFQATT and CDR2 is SNEGSKA (reference sequence). This CDR3 has 14 residues. The chain's CDR3 is CSARGDSVQETQYF. CDR3 DNA sequence: TGCAGTGCTAGAGGCGATAGCGTTCAAGAGACCCAGTACTTC.

This clonotype was recorded many times. CDR3 amino acids: CASRTGDRMNQPQHF. The CDR3 DNA reads TGTGCCAGCAGGACCGGAGACAGAATGAATCAGCCCCAGCATTTT. The genes are TRBV6-5 and TRBJ1-5; D may be TRBD1 (5 bases). Deletions cut 6 bases from V and 4 bases from J, with 16 bases between. The germline V gene has CDR1 MNHEY and CDR2 SVGAGI. CDR3 size: 15 residues.

This clonotype was seen ten or more times. The rearrangement joins TRBV11-2 to TRBJ2-3; 10 nucleotides align to TRBD2. Germline V CDR1 and CDR2: SGHAT, FQNNGV. This CDR3 region has 15 residues. The V and J ends lost 3 bases and 5 bases, in that order; junction bases with no gene match: 5. CDR3 in amino acids: CASSFRTSGIDTQYF. CDR3 bases: TGTGCCAGCAGCTTTAGAACTAGCGGGATAGATACGCAGTATTTT. Full variable domain (remainder filled in from reference TRBV11-2 and TRBJ2-3): EAGVAQSPRYKIIEKRQSVAFWCNPISGHATLYWYQQILGQGPKLLIQFQNNGVVDDSQLPKDRFSAERLKGVDSTLKIQPAKLEDSAVYLCASSFRTSGIDTQYFGPGTRLTVL.

This clonotype showed up many times. The genes are TRBV5-6 and TRBJ2-3; 9 bases match TRBD2. The CDR3 has 16 amino acids. The junction had 8 bases not matched to a gene; V was cut back by 5 bases and J by 1 base. Per germline, CDR1 SGHDT and CDR2 YYEEEE. In nucleotides, the CDR3 is TGTGCCAGCAGTGCGGGAGGGCCCGGGGGCACAGATACGCAGTATTTT. Amino acid sequence: CASSAGGPGGTDTQYF.

This chain connects TRBV4-3 to TRBJ1-1, with D hard to call. There are 14 residues in the CDR3. Trimming took off 1 base at V and 6 bases at J, with 12 bases between the two ends. Per germline, CDR1 LGHNA and CDR2 YSLEER. The CDR3 coding sequence is TGCGCCAGCAGCCAAGCGTTGGGGTCCCCTGAAGCTTTCTTT. It is translated as CASSQALGSPEAFF.

At least ten counts were recorded for this clonotype. V gene TRBV29-1 combines with J gene TRBJ1-1, with D possibly being TRBD1 (5 bases). CDR3 length equals 15 residues. CDR1 and CDR2 (germline): SQVTM, ANQGSEA. V was cut by 6 bases and J by 4 bases, with 21 bases left in between. CDR3 region: CSVGWVQGKGTEAFF. The CDR3, as DNA: TGCAGCGTGGGCTGGGTTCAGGGAAAGGGCACTGAAGCTTTCTTT.

This clonotype was seen repeatedly, ten times or more. The CDR3 DNA reads TGCGCCAGCAGCCAGTACAGGGACCAGTCCCCCCACTGGGAGCAGTACTTC. It yields the protein CASSQYRDQSPHWEQYF. The chain is built from TRBV4-3 and TRBJ2-7, with a weak D call TRBD1 (6 bases). V lost 3 bases and J 7 bases, leaving 25 bases between the germline ends. CDR1 and CDR2 (germline): LGHNA, YSLEER. This CDR3 comprises 17 residues.

The rearrangement uses TRBV4-3 and TRBJ2-7, with TRBD2 matching 8 bases. The V gene's germline CDR1 is LGHNA and CDR2 YSLEER. V was pared by 0 bases and J by 6 bases, with 7 bases of the junction left unmatched. There are 15 residues in the CDR3. DNA for the CDR3: TGCGCCAGCAGCCAAGATCTGGGACTAGGCGGCGAGCAGTACTTC. This translates into CASSQDLGLGGEQYF.

The table lists this clonotype with a few counts. The chain uses TRBV7-2 and TRBJ2-4; D gene unclear. The CDR3 covers 16 residues. Trimming removed 5 bases at V and 4 bases at J, with 18 bases between. Germline-derived CDR1 and CDR2 are SGHTA and FQGNSA. This CDR3 is CASSPQPVAAKNIQYF. The CDR3 DNA reads TGTGCCAGCAGCCCCCAACCCGTGGCAGCGAAAAACATTCAGTACTTC. The entire variable domain, with the rest obtained from reference TRBV7-2 and TRBJ2-4, is as follows: GAGVSQSPSNKVTEKGKDVELRCDPISGHTALYWYRQSLGQGLEFLIYFQGNSAPDKSGLPSDRFSAERTGGSVSTLTIQRTQQEDSAVYLCASSPQPVAAKNIQYFGAGTRLSVL.

The chain combines TRBV5-6 with TRBJ2-1, with 11 bases matching TRBD2. The germline V gene encodes CDR1 SGHDT and CDR2 YYEEEE. Losses at the gene ends were 3 bases for V and 5 bases for J; bases not matched to a gene: 7. The CDR3 contains 16 residues. The CDR3 sequence is CASSSTGTSGNNEQFF. CDR3 coding DNA: TGTGCCAGCAGCTCAACCGGGACTAGCGGTAACAATGAGCAGTTCTTC.

This clonotype was found many times. The chain recombines TRBV9 with TRBJ2-1; maybe TRBD2 (5 bases). Germline V gene data show CDR1 as SGDLS and CDR2 as YYNGEE. V lost 3 bases, J lost 6 bases, and 10 bases lay in between. The CDR3 spans 13 residues. CDR3 sequence: CASSGGPFNEQFF. CDR3 DNA: TGTGCCAGCAGCGGAGGGCCGTTCAATGAGCAGTTCTTC.

There are many counts of this clonotype. V usage is TRBV4-2 and J usage is TRBJ2-7; 8 positions match TRBD2. V lost 0 bases, J lost 2 bases, and 12 bases stayed unmatched. This CDR3 contains 18 residues. CDR1 LGHNA and CDR2 YNFKEQ come from the germline V gene. The DNA of the CDR3 is TGTGCCAGCAGCCAAGAAAACGCCGTACTAGCGGATACCTACGAGCAGTACTTC. This gives the protein CASSQENAVLADTYEQYF.

This clonotype occurred many times. This rearrangement joins TRBV29-1 to TRBJ2-5, with D unresolved. V was cut by 3 bases and J by 2 bases, with 13 bases left in between. Germline V lookup: CDR1 SQVTM, CDR2 ANQGSEA. The CDR3 consists of 14 residues. CDR3 protein: CSVDSLRKQETQYF. The CDR3, as DNA: TGCAGCGTTGACAGTTTAAGGAAACAAGAGACCCAGTACTTC.

The rearrangement uses TRBV30 and TRBJ2-1, with 8 bases matching TRBD2. This CDR3 comprises 13 residues. Per the germline V gene, CDR1 is GTSNPN and CDR2 is SVGIG (reference sequence). After removal of 0 bases from V and 9 bases from J, the junction contained 4 bases not matched to a gene. The chain's CDR3 is CAWSVGLAVEQFF. CDR3 sequence (DNA): TGTGCCTGGAGTGTCGGACTAGCTGTTGAGCAGTTCTTC.

In this sample, this clonotype turned up a few times. As DNA, the CDR3 is TGTGCCAGCTCGCTCCCTAGCGCCGACAATGAGCAGTTCTTC. Translation gives CASSLPSADNEQFF. The V call is TRBV18, the J call TRBJ2-1; possibly TRBD2 for D (6 bases). V gave up 6 bases and J gave up 5 bases, with 14 bases separating them. Germline V gene lookup returns CDR1 KGHSH and CDR2 LQKENI. The length of the CDR3 is 14 residues.

This clonotype was recorded at least ten times. V and J are TRBV7-8 and TRBJ2-1, with 7 nucleotides matching TRBD2. J lost 2 bases, V lost 6 bases, and 10 bases had no gene match. Germline-derived CDR1 and CDR2 are SGHVS and FQNEAQ. The CDR3 extends over 16 amino acids. The CDR3 region has the DNA TGTGCCAGCAGTACCTCTAGCGCGGGAGCCTACAATGAGCAGTTCTTC. Translated, it gives CASSTSSAGAYNEQFF.

This clonotype has ten or more counts. The chain recombines TRBV19 with TRBJ2-1; D not certain. The V end was cut by 1 base, the J end by 9 bases, with 10 bases between. There are 13 residues in the CDR3. Germline V CDR1 and CDR2: LNHDA, SQIVND (reference sequence). For the CDR3, the DNA is TGTGCCAGTAGTATAGGGATTCCGAGTGAGCAGTTCTTC. This encodes CASSIGIPSEQFF.

Only a few counts were recorded for this clonotype. This rearrangement joins TRBV5-6 to TRBJ2-1; TRBD2 matches at 10 bases. Germline V CDR1 and CDR2: SGHDT, YYEEEE. V was pared by 2 bases and J by 9 bases, with 8 bases of the junction left unmatched. The CDR3 contains 15 residues. The CDR3 is CASSFILAGLSEQFF. Here the CDR3 DNA reads TGTGCCAGCAGCTTCATACTAGCGGGACTTAGTGAGCAGTTCTTC.

There are a few counts of this clonotype. The chain is built from TRBV27 and TRBJ2-5, with D unresolved. The germline gives CDR1 MNHEY, CDR2 SMNVEV (reference sequence). The V end lost 4 bases, the J end lost 2 bases, and 8 bases lay between the germline ends. The CDR3 is 13 amino acids. This CDR3 is CASSSDLQETQYF. The CDR3 DNA reads TGTGCCAGCAGTTCGGACCTGCAAGAGACCCAGTACTTC.

In this sample, this clonotype turned up many times. Here the CDR3 reads CSARAQSTSHDTQYF. The CDR3 DNA is TGCAGTGCTAGAGCCCAATCGACTAGCCACGATACGCAGTATTTT. The chain uses TRBV20-1 and TRBJ2-3; 7 bases are shared with TRBD2. The V segment lost 1 base and the J segment 6 bases; nucleotides outside the gene matches: 10. The CDR3 has 15 amino acids. Germline V gene sequence: CDR1 DFQATT, CDR2 SNEGSKA (reference sequence).